The clone carrying this T cell receptor (beta chain) showed up just a few times. The data were obtained in a study of T-cell reconstitution after alpha-beta-depleted transplantation in children. The junction had 9 bases not matched to a gene; V was cut back by 2 bases and J by 2 bases. The germline V gene encodes CDR1 MNHEY and CDR2 SVGAGI. There are 18 residues in the CDR3. Unique molecular identifiers were built into the TCRbeta library. TCRdb recomputed calls from the PCR reads with MiXCR, one row per CDR3 protein. The sample includes 400,000 to 500,000 distinct CDR3 sequences, approximately 10% of them seen just once.

The receptor was isolated from a human donor who donated a stem cell graft to a child with acute myeloid leukemia. This sample comprised PBMCs from the stem cell graft donor, obtained from the stem cell graft. J is TRBJ2-2 and V is TRBV6-5; 9 bases match TRBD2. The CDR3 DNA reads as TGTGCCAGCAGTTACGGGTTGCTAGCGGGAATCAACACCGGGGAGCTGTTTTTT. This gives the protein CASSYGLLAGINTGELFF.